This TCR beta chain was sequenced during a study of blood T cell repertoires in COVID-19. The wider study: There were acute and convalescent COVID-19 samples, and they came from the United States, Italy and Spain. T cells, B-cell-depleted T cells, or PBMCs provided the cDNA or gDNA that served as material.

TCRdb's copy holds only in-frame clones and misses some; the assay was immunoSEQ multiplex PCR. Of about 250,000 clones in the sample, around 90% were seen once. The CDR3 runs to 15 residues. From germline, CDR1 is MNHEY and CDR2 SMNVEV (reference sequence). V lost 3 bases and J 17 bases, leaving 23 bases between the germline ends. The chain links TRBV27 to TRBJ1-6; no firm D call. The sequenced sample consisted of peripheral blood. The sequence was obtained from a man aged 30 to 39 with COVID-19, enrolled during active disease. CDR3 residues: CASSFPWVEADIFHF. CDR3 in DNA: TGTGCCAGCAGTTTCCCATGGGTGGAGGCCGACATCTTCCACTTT.